This T cell receptor beta chain was obtained from a study of T cells in Graves' hyperthyroidism and ophthalmopathy. This clonotype occurred many times. This CDR3 comprises 14 residues. V gave up 6 bases and J gave up 3 bases, with 12 bases separating them. The germline V gene encodes CDR1 MNHEY and CDR2 SVGEGT. RNA transcripts served as the template for amplifying TCR beta CDR3 regions. During a first-round RT-PCR of the TCR CDR3, the HTBI primer set was used. TCRdb reanalysed the multiplex PCR reads using MiXCR and keeps one entry per CDR3 protein. This sample has 640,000 or so distinct CDR3 sequences, with approximately 15% found just once.

V and J are TRBV6-2 or TRBV6-3 and TRBJ2-1; D is possibly TRBD1 (6 bases). The source of this sequence is a woman in her late teens or twenties with Graves' ophthalmopathy. The sample was blood. CDR3 protein: CASRDSGHYNEQFF. DNA of the CDR3: TGTGCCAGCAGAGATTCGGGACACTACAATGAGCAGTTCTTC.